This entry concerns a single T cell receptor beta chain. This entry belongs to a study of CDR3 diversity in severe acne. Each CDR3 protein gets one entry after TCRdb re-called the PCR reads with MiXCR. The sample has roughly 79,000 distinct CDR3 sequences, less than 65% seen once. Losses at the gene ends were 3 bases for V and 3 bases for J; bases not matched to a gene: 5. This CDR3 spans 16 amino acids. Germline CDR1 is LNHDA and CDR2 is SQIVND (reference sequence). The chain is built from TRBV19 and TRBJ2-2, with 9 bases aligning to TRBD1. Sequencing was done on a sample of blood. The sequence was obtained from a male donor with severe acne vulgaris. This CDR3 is CASSMMGDRDTGELFF. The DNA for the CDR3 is TGTGCCAGTAGTATGATGGGGGACAGGGACACCGGGGAGCTGTTTTTT.